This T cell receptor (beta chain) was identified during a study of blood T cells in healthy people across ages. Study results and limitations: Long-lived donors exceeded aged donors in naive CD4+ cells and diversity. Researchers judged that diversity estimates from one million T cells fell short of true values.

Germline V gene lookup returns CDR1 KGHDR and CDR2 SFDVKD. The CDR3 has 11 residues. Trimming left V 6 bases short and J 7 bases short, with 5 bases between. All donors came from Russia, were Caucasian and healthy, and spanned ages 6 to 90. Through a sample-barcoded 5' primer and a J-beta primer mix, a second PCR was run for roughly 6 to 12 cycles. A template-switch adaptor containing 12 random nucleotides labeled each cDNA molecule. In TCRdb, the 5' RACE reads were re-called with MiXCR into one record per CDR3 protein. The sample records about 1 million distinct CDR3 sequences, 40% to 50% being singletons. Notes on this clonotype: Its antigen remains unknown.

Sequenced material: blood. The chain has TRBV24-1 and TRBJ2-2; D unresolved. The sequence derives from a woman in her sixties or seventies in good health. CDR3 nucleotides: TGTGCCACCAGTATGGGCGGGGAGCTGTTTTTT. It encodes CATSMGGELFF.